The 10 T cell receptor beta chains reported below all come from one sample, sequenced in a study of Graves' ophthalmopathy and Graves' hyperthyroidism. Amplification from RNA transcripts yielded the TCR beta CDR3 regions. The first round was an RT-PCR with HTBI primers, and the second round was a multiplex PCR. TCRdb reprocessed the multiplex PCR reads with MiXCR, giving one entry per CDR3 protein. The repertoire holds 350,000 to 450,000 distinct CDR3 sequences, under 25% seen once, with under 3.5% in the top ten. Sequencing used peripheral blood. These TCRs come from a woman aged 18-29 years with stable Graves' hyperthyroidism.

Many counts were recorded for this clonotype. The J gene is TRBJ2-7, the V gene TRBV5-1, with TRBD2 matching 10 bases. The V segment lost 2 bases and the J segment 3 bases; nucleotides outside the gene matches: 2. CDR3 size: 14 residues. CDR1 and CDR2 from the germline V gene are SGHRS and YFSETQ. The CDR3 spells CASSFSGRLYEQYF. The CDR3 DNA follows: TGCGCCAGCAGCTTTAGCGGGAGGCTCTACGAGCAGTACTTC.

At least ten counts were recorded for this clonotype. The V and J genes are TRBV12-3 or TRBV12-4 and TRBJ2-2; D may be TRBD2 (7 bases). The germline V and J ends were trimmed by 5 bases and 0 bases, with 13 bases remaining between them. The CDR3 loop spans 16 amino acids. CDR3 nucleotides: TGTGCCAGCAGTGGGGGGCTAGCGGCGAACACCGGGGAGCTGTTTTTT. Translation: CASSGGLAANTGELFF.

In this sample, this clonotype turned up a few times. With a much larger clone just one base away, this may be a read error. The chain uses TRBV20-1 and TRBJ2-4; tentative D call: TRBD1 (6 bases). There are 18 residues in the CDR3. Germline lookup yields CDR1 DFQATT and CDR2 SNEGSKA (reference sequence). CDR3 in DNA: TGCAGTGCTAGAGTGGGTCCTTGGGGGCCCTTACCCAAAAACATTAAGTACTTC. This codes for CSARVGPWGPLPKNIKYF.

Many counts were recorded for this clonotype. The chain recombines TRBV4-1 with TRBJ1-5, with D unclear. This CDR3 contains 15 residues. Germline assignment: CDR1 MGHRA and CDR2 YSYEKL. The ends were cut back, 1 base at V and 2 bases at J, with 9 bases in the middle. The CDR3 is CASSQGRDGNQPQHF. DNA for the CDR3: TGCGCCAGCAGCCAAGGGAGGGATGGCAATCAGCCCCAGCATTTT.

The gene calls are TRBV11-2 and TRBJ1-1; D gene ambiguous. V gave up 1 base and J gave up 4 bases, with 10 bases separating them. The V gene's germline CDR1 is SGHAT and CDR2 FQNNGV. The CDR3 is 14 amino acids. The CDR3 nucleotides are TGTGCCAGCAGCTTAGGCTTCCGGGGCACTGAAGCTTTCTTT. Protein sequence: CASSLGFRGTEAFF.

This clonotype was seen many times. The CDR3: CSVVPGDSNQPQHF. CDR3 DNA: TGCAGCGTTGTTCCGGGCGATAGCAATCAGCCCCAGCATTTT. The V and J genes are TRBV29-1 and TRBJ1-5; no definite D call. The CDR3 runs to 14 residues. CDR1 is SQVTM, CDR2 ANQGSEA, per germline. Trimming pared 4 bases from V and 0 bases from J, leaving 10 bases between.

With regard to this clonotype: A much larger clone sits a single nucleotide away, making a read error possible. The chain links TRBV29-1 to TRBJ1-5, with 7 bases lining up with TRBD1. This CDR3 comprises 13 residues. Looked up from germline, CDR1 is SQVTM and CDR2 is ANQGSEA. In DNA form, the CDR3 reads TGCAGCGTAGTTGAAGGGGGCAATCAGCCCCTGCATTTT. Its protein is CSVVEGGNQPLHF. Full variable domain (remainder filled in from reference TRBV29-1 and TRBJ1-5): SAVISQKPSRDICQRGTSLTIQCQVDSQVTMMFWYRQQPGQSLTLIATANQGSEATYESGFVIDKFPISRPNLTFSTLTVSNMSPEDSSIYLCSVVEGGNQPLHFGDGTRLSIL.

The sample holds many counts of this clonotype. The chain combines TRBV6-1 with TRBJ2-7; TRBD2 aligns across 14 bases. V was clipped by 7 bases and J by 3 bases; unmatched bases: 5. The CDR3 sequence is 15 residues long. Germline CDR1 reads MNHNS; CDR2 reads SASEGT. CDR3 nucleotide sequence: TGTGCCAGCATCGGGACTAGCGGGAGAGACTACGAGCAGTACTTC. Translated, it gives CASIGTSGRDYEQYF.

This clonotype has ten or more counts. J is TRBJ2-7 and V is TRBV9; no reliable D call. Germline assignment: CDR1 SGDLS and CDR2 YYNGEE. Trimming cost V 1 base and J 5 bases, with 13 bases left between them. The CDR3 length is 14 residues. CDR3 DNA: TGTGCCAGCAGCGTAACCTCCATAGCCGACGAGCAGTACTTC. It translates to CASSVTSIADEQYF. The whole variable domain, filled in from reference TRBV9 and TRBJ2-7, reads DSGVTQTPKHLITATGQRVTLRCSPRSGDLSVYWYQQSLDQGLQFLIQYYNGEERAKGNILERFSAQQFPDLHSELNLSSLELGDSALYFCASSVTSIADEQYFGPGTRLTVT.

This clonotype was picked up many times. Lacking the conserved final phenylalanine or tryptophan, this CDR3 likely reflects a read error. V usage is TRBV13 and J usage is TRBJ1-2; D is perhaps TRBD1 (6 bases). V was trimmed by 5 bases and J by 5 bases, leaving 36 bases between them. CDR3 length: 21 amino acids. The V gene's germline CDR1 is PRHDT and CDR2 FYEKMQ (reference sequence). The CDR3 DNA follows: TGTGCCAGCAGCACCCAGACCGGGACACAATTCCTATCGCCCCTTATATATGGCTACACCCTC. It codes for CASSTQTGTQFLSPLIYGYTL.